This entry features one TCR beta chain sequence. Between the trimmed V and J ends, which lost 6 bases and 5 bases, there was a span of 17 bases. The CDR3 is made up of 15 amino acids. Germline assignment: CDR1 MNHNS and CDR2 SASEGT. TCRdb passed the PCR reads through MiXCR, listing each CDR3 protein once. The sample lists under 20,000 distinct CDR3 sequences, roughly 46% occurring once. The data were taken from a study of CD4 and CD8 cells across lung adenocarcinoma regions. Sequencing input: CD4+ T cells from the margin of a lung tumor. The TCR was taken from a male donor with lung adenocarcinoma. The CD4 and CD8 labels of this study may be unreliable. V and J are TRBV6-1 and TRBJ2-1; D is perhaps TRBD2 (6 bases). The CDR3 region has the DNA TGTGCCAGCAGAACCGGAGGGGAAGGGGACAATGAGCAGTTCTTC. Translated, it gives CASRTGGEGDNEQFF.